Listed below are T cell receptor beta chains from one sample, sequenced in a study of Ad26.COV2.S vaccination and SARS-CoV-2 variants. TCRdb's copy holds only in-frame clones and misses some; the assay was immunoSEQ multiplex PCR. The table lists 180,000 or so clones, approximately 88% of them singletons. Specimen: peripheral blood, collected after recovery from COVID-19. Every receptor here comes from a human donor who had recovered from COVID-19. Each CDR3 is given with its conserved first and last residue.

TRBV12-3/TRBV12-4	TRBJ1-5	CASRSGARQPQHF
TRBV5-4	TRBJ2-2	CASSLGGRANGELFF
TRBV5-1	TRBJ1-1	CASSQGQAREAFF
TRBV23-1	TRBJ1-6	CASKGRRHSPLHF
TRBV21-1	TRBJ1-1	CASSTYRELTNTEAFF
TRBV7-9	TRBJ2-5	CASSRGQETQYF
TRBV7-3	TRBJ2-3	CASSIGTGVNTDTQYF
TRBV4-1	TRBJ1-1	CASTVSGLSGGAFF
TRBV9	TRBJ2-7	CASSLRDRDVEQYF
TRBV5-1	TRBJ1-1	CASSPTGDTEAFF